These 28 T cell receptor beta chains were all obtained from the same sample, sequenced in a study of blood T cell repertoires in COVID-19. Only in-frame clones appear in the TCRdb table, and some are missing; sequencing was by immunoSEQ multiplex PCR. This sample has 200,000 or so clones; roughly 80% occur once, and the top ten carry around 7%. Sample: PBMCs or T cells enriched from blood (not recorded which). Receptors originate from a man in his forties who had recovered from COVID-19.

J is TRBJ1-2 and V is TRBV5-5, with 7 bases identical to TRBD1. The CDR3 is 17 residues long. Unmatched junction bases numbered 15, after V lost 3 bases and J lost 4 bases. Germline V lookup: CDR1 SGHKS, CDR2 YYEKEE (reference sequence). CDR3: CASSSDEGARMGYGYTF. For the CDR3, the DNA is TGTGCCAGCAGCTCGGACGAGGGGGCGCGGATGGGCTATGGCTACACCTTC.

This chain links TRBV18 with TRBJ2-7; D possibly corresponds to TRBD1 (6 bases). CDR3 length: 13 residues. Germline V gene sequence: CDR1 KGHSH, CDR2 LQKENI. V lost 5 bases and J 2 bases, leaving 10 bases between the germline ends. This CDR3 is CASSAGQTYEQYF. Here the CDR3 DNA reads TGTGCCAGCTCAGCAGGACAGACCTACGAGCAGTACTTC.

J is TRBJ2-5 and V is TRBV5-5; D unresolved. Trimming shortened V by 1 base and J by 5 bases, and 12 bases separated the two germline ends. Germline V gene sequence: CDR1 SGHKS, CDR2 YYEKEE (reference sequence). This CDR3 spans 14 amino acids. This chain's CDR3 is CASSLFADLETQYF. The CDR3 DNA reads as TGTGCCAGCAGCTTGTTTGCGGATTTGGAGACCCAGTACTTC.

This chain joins TRBV15 and TRBJ1-5, with TRBD1 as a possible D gene (5 bases). Germline CDR1 reads LNHNV; CDR2 reads YYDKDF (reference sequence). The CDR3 covers 15 residues. Trimming left V 0 bases short and J 3 bases short, with 9 bases between. In DNA form, the CDR3 reads TGTGCCACCAGCAGAGATGGAGGGACCAATCAGCCCCAGCATTTT. It translates to CATSRDGGTNQPQHF.

The rearrangement joins TRBV27 to TRBJ2-2; TRBD1 matches at 10 bases. CDR1 and CDR2 from the germline V gene are MNHEY and SMNVEV (reference sequence). The junction had 6 bases not matched to a gene; V was cut back by 5 bases and J by 6 bases. The CDR3 sequence is 15 residues long. DNA for the CDR3: TGTGCCAGCAGTCCCCGGGACAGGGGAGCCGGGGAGCTGTTTTTT. This sequence encodes CASSPRDRGAGELFF.

V is TRBV2 and J is TRBJ1-1; 7 nucleotides match TRBD1. Germline V gene data show CDR1 as SNHLY and CDR2 as FYNNEI. V was pared by 6 bases and J by 0 bases, with 4 bases of the junction left unmatched. CDR3 length: 14 amino acids. The CDR3 DNA is TGTGCCAGCAGCGTTACAGGGGTGAACACTGAAGCTTTCTTT. Its translation is CASSVTGVNTEAFF. Based on the CDR3 plus reference TRBV2 and TRBJ1-1, the full variable domain is EPEVTQTPSHQVTQMGQEVILRCVPISNHLYFYWYRQILGQKVEFLVSFYNNEISEKSEIFDDQFSVERPDGSNFTLKIRSTKLEDSAMYFCASSVTGVNTEAFFGQGTRLTVV.

The chain recombines TRBV2 with TRBJ1-5; possible D gene TRBD1, 5 bases. Trimming removed 6 bases at V and 8 bases at J, with 14 bases between. The CDR3 extends over 13 amino acids. Germline lookup yields CDR1 SNHLY and CDR2 FYNNEI. CDR3 in amino acids: CASRRGGGKPQHF. CDR3 coding DNA: TGTGCCAGCAGGCGGGGGGGTGGAAAGCCCCAGCATTTT. The full variable domain, with the rest looked up from reference TRBV2 and TRBJ1-5, is EPEVTQTPSHQVTQMGQEVILRCVPISNHLYFYWYRQILGQKVEFLVSFYNNEISEKSEIFDDQFSVERPDGSNFTLKIRSTKLEDSAMYFCASRRGGGKPQHFGDGTRLSIL.

This chain links TRBV19 with TRBJ1-2, with unresolved D. The V end was cut by 7 bases, the J end by 8 bases, with 11 bases between. CDR1 LNHDA and CDR2 SQIVND come from the germline V gene (reference sequence). CDR3 length equals 11 residues. As DNA, the CDR3 is TGTGCCAGTAATGGCGGCCGAGGCTACACCTTC. It codes for CASNGGRGYTF.

The sample holds a few counts of this clone. V is TRBV18 and J is TRBJ1-6; 7 bases fit TRBD1. V dropped 2 bases and J dropped 13; count of bases not matched to a gene: 5. Germline V gives CDR1 KGHSH, CDR2 LQKENI. The CDR3 has 13 amino acids. CDR3 protein: CASSPSRTGPLHF. As DNA, the CDR3 is TGTGCCAGCTCACCATCGAGGACAGGCCCCCTCCACTTT. Drawing the rest from reference TRBV18 and TRBJ1-6, the complete variable domain is NAGVMQNPRHLVRRRGQEARLRCSPMKGHSHVYWYRQLPEEGLKFMVYLQKENIIDESGMPKERFSAEFPKEGPSILRIQQVVRGDSAAYFCASSPSRTGPLHFGNGTRLTVT.

V and J are TRBV9 and TRBJ1-1; D is unclear. Germline lookup yields CDR1 SGDLS and CDR2 YYNGEE. The V and J ends lost 3 bases and 4 bases respectively, with 13 bases between them. The CDR3 has 14 amino acids. The CDR3 spells CASSARQPGTEAFF. In DNA, the CDR3 is TGTGCCAGCAGCGCTCGCCAGCCAGGCACTGAAGCTTTCTTT.

The chain combines TRBV6-2 or TRBV6-3 with TRBJ2-7; 7 nucleotides match TRBD1. With 4 bases clipped from V and 3 bases from J, the junction kept 3 bases outside the gene matches. Looked up from germline, CDR1 is MNHEY and CDR2 is SVGEGT. This CDR3 region has 13 residues. The CDR3 nucleotides read TGTGCCAGCAGTTCAGACAGGGACTACGAGCAGTACTTC. Protein: CASSSDRDYEQYF.

The V and J genes are TRBV7-9 and TRBJ2-4; D is possibly TRBD1 (7 bases). The CDR3 is made up of 16 amino acids. Germline CDR1 SEHNR, CDR2 FQNEAQ (reference sequence). The germline V and J ends were trimmed by 11 bases and 2 bases, with 22 bases remaining between them. The CDR3 nucleotides are TGTGCCTCTCAACAGGGGAGGAGTGGGACCAAAAACATTCAGTACTTC. Its translation: CASQQGRSGTKNIQYF.

As to this clone: Distinct nucleotide sequences in the sample also encode this CDR3. This chain uses TRBV9 with TRBJ1-1; 7 positions match TRBD1. This CDR3 is built from 14 residues. Per the germline V gene, CDR1 is SGDLS and CDR2 is YYNGEE. The V gene end was trimmed by 2 bases and the J gene end by 1 base; junction bases not matched to a gene: 2. CDR3: CASSVGDRNTEAFF. The CDR3 DNA reads as TGTGCCAGCAGCGTCGGGGACAGGAACACTGAAGCTTTCTTT.

The chain recombines TRBV6-1 with TRBJ2-1; TRBD2 might be the D (5 bases). This CDR3 has 14 amino acids. Germline CDR1 and CDR2: MNHNS and SASEGT. Between the trimmed V and J ends, which lost 3 bases and 4 bases, there was a span of 10 bases. The CDR3 loop reads CASSETRAYNEQFF. The CDR3 nucleotides read TGTGCCAGCAGTGAGACGAGGGCATACAATGAGCAGTTCTTC.

The J gene is TRBJ2-1, the V gene TRBV27; 10 bases are a match to TRBD2. V was pared by 5 bases and J by 6 bases, with 4 bases of the junction left unmatched. Per the germline V gene, CDR1 is MNHEY and CDR2 is SMNVEV (reference sequence). The CDR3 has 14 amino acids. CDR3 nucleotides: TGTGCCAGCAGTAAACTAGCGGGGCGCAATGAGCAGTTCTTC. Translated: CASSKLAGRNEQFF.

The gene calls are TRBV28 and TRBJ2-7; 12 bases map to TRBD1. CDR3 size: 15 residues. The germline V gene has CDR1 MDHEN and CDR2 SYDVKM. The V segment lost 5 bases and the J segment 7 bases; nucleotides outside the gene matches: 9. The CDR3 DNA follows: TGTGCCAGCAGTCCTCCGGGACAGGGGGCTGGGGAGCAGTACTTC. Its translation is CASSPPGQGAGEQYF.

The chain uses TRBV6-1 and TRBJ1-1; D perhaps matches TRBD1 (6 bases). The CDR3 extends over 16 amino acids. Germline V lookup: CDR1 MNHNS, CDR2 SASEGT. The V and J ends lost 3 bases and 0 bases respectively, with 14 bases between them. CDR3: CASSDDTGTLNTEAFF. The DNA of the CDR3 is TGTGCCAGCAGTGATGACACCGGGACACTGAACACTGAAGCTTTCTTT.

The chain has TRBV7-2 and TRBJ2-1, with 8 bases identical to TRBD1. There are 13 residues in the CDR3. V shed 4 bases and J 7 bases; nucleotides not matched to a gene: 3. Germline V gene data show CDR1 as SGHTA and CDR2 as FQGNSA. The CDR3 here is CASSSRTGNEQFF. CDR3 sequence (DNA): TGTGCCAGCAGCTCCCGGACAGGGAATGAGCAGTTCTTC.

The J gene is TRBJ1-2, the V gene TRBV4-1; 7 nucleotides agree with TRBD1. The junction had 7 bases not matched to a gene; V was cut back by 0 bases and J by 3 bases. The CDR3 spans 16 residues. Germline V gene data show CDR1 as MGHRA and CDR2 as YSYEKL. The CDR3 DNA is TGCGCCAGCAGCCAAGATGACCGAGGGGGCGACTATGGCTACACCTTC. It codes for CASSQDDRGGDYGYTF.

The rearrangement uses TRBV4-1 and TRBJ1-2; 7 nucleotides line up with TRBD1. Germline loops: CDR1 MGHRA, CDR2 YSYEKL. CDR3 length equals 15 residues. V dropped 1 base and J dropped 2; count of bases not matched to a gene: 4. This chain's CDR3 is CASSQVPQGNYGYTF. CDR3 nucleotide sequence: TGCGCCAGCAGCCAAGTCCCACAGGGGAACTATGGCTACACCTTC.

V is TRBV28 and J is TRBJ2-3, with TRBD1 matching 7 bases. The CDR3 contains 18 residues. Unmatched junction bases numbered 14, after V lost 5 bases and J lost 0 bases. Germline assignment: CDR1 MDHEN and CDR2 SYDVKM. The CDR3 nucleotides are TGTGCCAGCAGTGATACAAGACAGGGAACGGCTAGCACAGATACGCAGTATTTT. This translates into CASSDTRQGTASTDTQYF.

Concerning this clone: Germline and junction disagree at one end, which may indicate a read error. The chain carries TRBV28 and TRBJ1-2, with D possibly being TRBD1 (5 bases). Germline V CDR1 and CDR2: MDHEN, SYDVKM. The length of the CDR3 is 11 residues. CDR3 residues: CASSAGLGTIF. The DNA for the CDR3 is TGTGCCAGCAGTGCGGGGCTCGGAACAATCTTC.

CDR3: CASALDRGGYNSPLHF. For the CDR3, the DNA is TGTGCCAGCGCGCTAGACAGGGGAGGATACAATTCACCCCTCCACTTT. This rearrangement joins TRBV27 to TRBJ1-6; TRBD1 agrees at 8 bases. The CDR3 runs to 16 residues. Trimming at V came to 8 bases and at J to 7 bases, leaving 13 bases not matched to a gene. Germline V CDR1 and CDR2: MNHEY, SMNVEV (reference sequence).

V is TRBV5-1 and J is TRBJ2-5, with a possible D match to TRBD2 (6 bases). With 0 bases removed from V and 4 bases from J, the gap between germline ends came to 19 bases. The CDR3 sequence is 17 residues long. Germline V CDR1 and CDR2: SGHRS, YFSETQ. CDR3 nucleotides: TGCGCCAGCAGCTTGGGATCTAGCGTTGTTCTTGGAGAGACCCAGTACTTC. It codes for CASSLGSSVVLGETQYF.

The chain recombines TRBV27 with TRBJ2-6; possible D gene TRBD1, 5 bases. From germline, CDR1 is MNHEY and CDR2 SMNVEV (reference sequence). This CDR3 is 15 amino acids long. V lost 5 bases, J lost 2 bases, and 10 bases lay in between. CDR3 DNA: TGTGCCAGCAGTGGGCAGGGAACTGGGGCCAACGTCCTGACTTTC. This translates into CASSGQGTGANVLTF.

This clone was found a few times. This chain joins TRBV7-6 and TRBJ2-1; maybe TRBD1 (5 bases). The CDR3 is made up of 15 amino acids. The V gene's germline CDR1 is SGHVS and CDR2 FNYEAQ. V was clipped by 6 bases and J by 4 bases, with 16 bases between them. In DNA form, the CDR3 reads TGTGCCAGCAGTGCAACAGCCCAGGGTTACAATGAGCAGTTCTTC. Its translation is CASSATAQGYNEQFF.

The rearrangement uses TRBV7-6 and TRBJ1-3; D is perhaps TRBD1 (5 bases). Per the germline V gene, CDR1 is SGHVS and CDR2 is FNYEAQ. V lost 2 bases and J lost 8, with 7 bases in between. The CDR3 is 12 residues long. The CDR3 region is CASSLLGDTIYF. The CDR3 DNA sequence: TGTGCCAGCAGCTTACTAGGGGACACCATATATTTT. Full variable domain (missing parts from reference TRBV7-6 and TRBJ1-3): GAGVSQSPRYKVTKRGQDVALRCDPISGHVSLYWYRQALGQGPEFLTYFNYEAQQDKSGLPNDRFSAERPEGSISTLTIQRTEQRDSAMYRCASSLLGDTIYFGEGSWLTVV.

This chain uses TRBV6-5 with TRBJ1-2; no firm D call. Germline loops: CDR1 MNHEY, CDR2 SVGAGI. The CDR3 is 13 amino acids. Trimming pared 0 bases from V and 5 bases from J, leaving 7 bases between. The CDR3 reads CASSYSGRYGYTF. CDR3 nucleotides: TGTGCCAGCAGTTACTCAGGGAGGTATGGCTACACCTTC.